The 21 T cell receptor beta chains below all came from one sample that was sequenced in a study of CD8 T cells in Susac syndrome. Random-hexamer reverse transcription was applied to roughly 0.5 to 1 ug RNA. TCRdb passed the immunoSEQ multiplex PCR reads through MiXCR, listing each CDR3 protein once. Of about 300,000 distinct CDR3 sequences in the sample, approximately 85% were seen once. The source material was CD8+ T cells from PBMCs. Source of these receptors: a human donor with multiple sclerosis.

The chain has TRBV29-1 and TRBJ2-1, with TRBD2 identical over 12 bases. V lost 3 bases, J lost 0 bases, and 6 bases stayed unmatched. Germline V gene lookup returns CDR1 SQVTM and CDR2 ANQGSEA. The CDR3 sequence is 17 residues long. The CDR3 DNA reads TGCAGCGTTGAGGGACTAGCGGGCCACCTCTCCTACAATGAGCAGTTCTTC. This codes for CSVEGLAGHLSYNEQFF.

The chain couples TRBV7-8 to TRBJ2-7, with D possibly being TRBD1 (6 bases). Germline V lookup: CDR1 SGHVS, CDR2 FQNEAQ. Trimming stripped 5 bases from V and 6 bases from J, with 17 bases between. This CDR3 is 14 amino acids long. CDR3 coding DNA: TGTGCCAGCAGCGTGACAGGAAGGACCGGCGAGCAGTACTTC. Its protein product is CASSVTGRTGEQYF.

This clonotype has only one observation. The gene calls are TRBV19 and TRBJ2-2; either TRBD1 or TRBD2 may supply D (5 bases each). V was trimmed by 7 bases and J by 4 bases, leaving 13 bases between them. This CDR3 comprises 14 residues. Germline V gives CDR1 LNHDA, CDR2 SQIVND (reference sequence). The CDR3 loop is CASMGVSGTGELFF. Written as DNA, the CDR3 is TGTGCCAGTATGGGGGTCTCAGGCACCGGGGAGCTGTTTTTT.

This chain connects TRBV10-3 to TRBJ2-5; 7 bases map to TRBD2. This CDR3 has 12 amino acids. Germline V gene lookup returns CDR1 ENHRY and CDR2 SYGVKD. V shed 8 bases and J 7 bases; nucleotides not matched to a gene: 7. The CDR3 loop is CAIARREGTQYF. Here the CDR3 DNA reads TGTGCCATCGCAAGGAGGGAGGGGACCCAGTACTTC.

V is TRBV6-2 or TRBV6-3 and J is TRBJ2-1; 9 bases align to TRBD2. The CDR3 covers 18 residues. V was clipped by 2 bases and J by 3 bases; unmatched bases: 11. Germline V gene lookup returns CDR1 MNHEY and CDR2 SVGEGT. The CDR3 loop is CASSYLPFSGSYYNEQFF. The CDR3 nucleotides read TGTGCCAGCAGTTACCTCCCCTTTAGCGGGAGCTACTACAATGAGCAGTTCTTC.

The rearrangement uses TRBV13 and TRBJ2-7, with 10 bases aligning to TRBD2. Germline trimming cut 5 bases from V and 2 bases from J; bases unmatched to any gene: 6. Germline values: CDR1 PRHDT, CDR2 FYEKMQ (reference sequence). This CDR3 has 15 residues. The CDR3 DNA is TGTGCCAGCAGCCAACCGGGACTAGCGACCTACGAGCAGTACTTC. It encodes CASSQPGLATYEQYF.

V gene TRBV21-1 combines with J gene TRBJ2-1; TRBD2, the table's D call, lacks a check against the DNA. TRBV21-1 is deemed a pseudogene. The CDR3 extends over 19 amino acids. The CDR3 sequence: CASSKVGLAGGSSYNEQFF. CDR3 in DNA: TGTGCCAGCAGCAAAGTGGGACTAGCGGGAGGAAGCTCCTACAATGAGCAGTTCTTC.

The rearrangement uses TRBV14 and TRBJ2-1; 12 bases line up with TRBD2. V was clipped by 4 bases and J by 1 base; unmatched bases: 11. CDR1 is SGHDN, CDR2 FVKESK, per germline. This CDR3 comprises 19 residues. The CDR3 sequence: CASSPGLAGSVLSYNEQFF. The CDR3 DNA follows: TGTGCCAGCAGCCCGGGACTAGCGGGCTCCGTACTTTCCTACAATGAGCAGTTCTTC.

This sequence joins TRBV6-6 and TRBJ2-1; 10 positions agree with TRBD2. The CDR3 totals 16 residues. The V and J ends lost 0 bases and 9 bases, in that order; junction bases with no gene match: 8. Germline CDR1 is MNHNY and CDR2 is SVGAGI (reference sequence). CDR3 amino acids: CASSYSVAGGGGEQFF. CDR3 nucleotide sequence: TGTGCCAGCAGTTACTCAGTAGCGGGAGGCGGTGGTGAGCAGTTCTTC.

This chain links TRBV2 with TRBJ1-5; possible D gene TRBD1, 6 bases. This CDR3 spans 12 amino acids. V gave up 8 bases and J gave up 4 bases, with 9 bases separating them. Per the germline V gene, CDR1 is SNHLY and CDR2 is FYNNEI. For the CDR3, the DNA is TGTGCCAGCCGGGGACAAAATCAGCCCCAGCATTTT. Its translation: CASRGQNQPQHF.

This chain connects TRBV27 to TRBJ1-1; a weak D match, TRBD1 (5 bases). V was pared by 0 bases and J by 2 bases, with 13 bases between. The CDR3 extends over 16 amino acids. Germline CDR1 reads MNHEY; CDR2 reads SMNVEV (reference sequence). The CDR3 sequence is CASSLSGGVFNTEAFF. The DNA for the CDR3 is TGTGCCAGCAGTTTATCGGGGGGGGTTTTTAACACTGAAGCTTTCTTT.

The genes are TRBV7-9 and TRBJ2-3; TRBD1 or TRBD2 may be the D gene (6 bases each). The germline gives CDR1 SEHNR, CDR2 FQNEAQ (reference sequence). CDR3 length equals 14 residues. Trimming removed 10 bases at V and 3 bases at J, with 17 bases between. The CDR3 sequence: CATRGGQETDTQYF. The CDR3 region has the DNA TGTGCCACCCGAGGGGGGCAGGAGACAGATACGCAGTATTTT.

The V gene is TRBV27, the J gene TRBJ1-2, with TRBD1 matching 8 bases. CDR3 length: 15 amino acids. Germline V gives CDR1 MNHEY, CDR2 SMNVEV (reference sequence). V dropped 4 bases and J dropped 0; count of bases not matched to a gene: 4. CDR3 sequence reads: CASSSQGAANYGYTF. CDR3 nucleotides: TGTGCCAGCAGTTCTCAGGGGGCTGCTAACTATGGCTACACCTTC.

The rearrangement links TRBV12-3 or TRBV12-4 to TRBJ2-7; weak D call: TRBD1 (5 bases). The CDR3 extends over 12 amino acids. Trimming pared 6 bases from V and 1 base from J, leaving 7 bases between. CDR3 in DNA: TGTGCCAGCAGAAGACAGTCCTACGAGCAGTACTTC. It specifies CASRRQSYEQYF.

This chain joins TRBV27 and TRBJ1-6; D ambiguous. CDR1 and CDR2 (germline): MNHEY, SMNVEV (reference sequence). V was shortened by 1 base and J by 4 bases, with 8 bases between the two germline ends. The CDR3 contains 15 residues. In DNA, the CDR3 is TGTGCCAGCAGTTTATACACAGCTTATAATTCACCCCTCCACTTT. Translating gives CASSLYTAYNSPLHF.

The rearrangement uses TRBV7-9 and TRBJ2-5; 7 positions agree with TRBD1. Losses at the gene ends were 2 bases for V and 2 bases for J; bases not matched to a gene: 5. Per germline, CDR1 SEHNR and CDR2 FQNEAQ (reference sequence). CDR3 size: 15 residues. CDR3 residues: CASSLLGRGQETQYF. The CDR3 region has the DNA TGTGCCAGCAGCTTATTGGGCAGGGGGCAAGAGACCCAGTACTTC.

This chain links TRBV11-2 with TRBJ2-3, with 7 nucleotides matching TRBD2. This CDR3 comprises 16 residues. The germline gives CDR1 SGHAT, CDR2 FQNNGV. V lost 5 bases, J lost 3 bases, and 11 bases stayed unmatched. The CDR3: CASSPPLAGDTDTQYF. The CDR3 DNA reads as TGTGCCAGCAGCCCCCCACTGGCGGGAGATACAGATACGCAGTATTTT. Based on the CDR3 plus reference TRBV11-2 and TRBJ2-3, the full variable domain is EAGVAQSPRYKIIEKRQSVAFWCNPISGHATLYWYQQILGQGPKLLIQFQNNGVVDDSQLPKDRFSAERLKGVDSTLKIQPAKLEDSAVYLCASSPPLAGDTDTQYFGPGTRLTVL.

This chain connects TRBV7-3 to TRBJ2-2; D gene ambiguous. The CDR3 is 16 amino acids. CDR1 SGHTA and CDR2 FQGTGA come from the germline V gene. Between the trimmed V and J ends, which lost 3 bases and 4 bases, there was a span of 15 bases. In nucleotides, the CDR3 is TGTGCCAGCAGCTTGCTAATGCGAGAACTCACCGGGGAGCTGTTTTTT. Residues: CASSLLMRELTGELFF.

The chain combines TRBV5-6 with TRBJ1-2; weak D call: TRBD1 (5 bases). Germline V lookup: CDR1 SGHDT, CDR2 YYEEEE. The CDR3 covers 12 residues. Trimming stripped 3 bases from V and 8 bases from J, with 11 bases between. CDR3 in DNA: TGTGCCAGCAGCTCCCTAGGGGCAGGCTACACCTTC. It codes for CASSSLGAGYTF.

The chain joins TRBV19 to TRBJ2-1, with 8 positions matching TRBD2. CDR3 length: 15 amino acids. V was pared by 3 bases and J by 10 bases, with 11 bases of the junction left unmatched. CDR1 and CDR2 (germline): LNHDA, SQIVND (reference sequence). The CDR3 spells CASSIGPGLVHEQFF. The CDR3 nucleotides read TGTGCCAGTAGTATCGGGCCGGGACTAGTCCACGAGCAGTTCTTC. Filled out from reference TRBV19 and TRBJ2-1, the complete variable domain reads DGGITQSPKYLFRKEGQNVTLSCEQNLNHDAMYWYRQDPGQGLRLIYYSQIVNDFQKGDIAEGYSVSREKKESFPLTVTSAQKNPTAFYLCASSIGPGLVHEQFFGPGTRLTVL.

The chain uses TRBV27 and TRBJ2-7, with TRBD1 identical over 8 bases. Germline lookup yields CDR1 MNHEY and CDR2 SMNVEV (reference sequence). The CDR3 contains 14 residues. V trimming: 8 bases; J trimming: 2 bases; junction bases outside the gene matches: 8. The CDR3 coding sequence is TGTGCCAGCTCCAGGACAGGGTGGACCTACGAGCAGTACTTC. Amino acids: CASSRTGWTYEQYF.